A selection of T cell receptor beta chains follows, all from one sample in a study of cytotoxic CD8 clonotypes in ibrutinib-treated CLL. Assay: immunoSEQ multiplex PCR; the TCRdb copy retains only in-frame clones and omits some. The sample lists 150,000 to 250,000 clones, 55% to 85% occurring once. The sequenced sample was PBMCs, obtained after 24 months of ibrutinib treatment. Source of these receptors: a human donor with chronic lymphocytic leukemia. CDR3s include the opening cysteine and the closing phenylalanine or tryptophan. Fields, in order: D gene, clone size, J gene, V gene, CDR3 DNA, CDR3 protein. The D gene is left open where the match is weak. Only part of the rows carry a size: once, few, many, or a class if the clone is expanded.

d_gene: -; abundance: -; j_gene: TRBJ1-3; v_gene: TRBV7-2; CDR3nt: TGTGCCAGCAGCCGAGACGGAAGCTCTGGAAACACCATATATTTT; CDR3aa: CASSRDGSSGNTIYF
d_gene: -; abundance: -; j_gene: TRBJ2-5; v_gene: TRBV27; CDR3nt: TGTGCCAGCAGTCCCAGGGGCCAAGAGACCCAGTACTTC; CDR3aa: CASSPRGQETQYF
d_gene: TRBD2; abundance: -; j_gene: TRBJ2-1; v_gene: TRBV6-6; CDR3nt: TGTGCCAGCAGTTACTCAACCATCGGGACTAACAATGAGCAGTTCTTC; CDR3aa: CASSYSTIGTNNEQFF
d_gene: -; abundance: -; j_gene: TRBJ2-7; v_gene: TRBV11-2; CDR3nt: TGTGCCAGCAGCTCAGTAGGCCTTCCCTACGAGCAGTACTTC; CDR3aa: CASSSVGLPYEQYF
d_gene: TRBD1; abundance: -; j_gene: TRBJ2-1; v_gene: TRBV4-3; CDR3nt: TGCGCCAGCAGCCAAGATAGGGGGACAGGGATCGGAAGTGAGCAGTTCTTC; CDR3aa: CASSQDRGTGIGSEQFF
d_gene: TRBD1; abundance: -; j_gene: TRBJ2-2; v_gene: TRBV7-3; CDR3nt: TGTGCCAGCAGCTCGGCCGGGACAGGGGGTACCGGGGAGCTGTTTTTT; CDR3aa: CASSSAGTGGTGELFF
d_gene: TRBD1; abundance: -; j_gene: TRBJ2-7; v_gene: TRBV2; CDR3nt: TGTGCCAGCAGTGAGTGGGGACAGCTATACGAGCAGTACTTC; CDR3aa: CASSEWGQLYEQYF
d_gene: -; abundance: -; j_gene: TRBJ1-2; v_gene: TRBV2; CDR3nt: TGTGCCAGCAGTATCGGGGGGCCGGTATATGGCTACACCTTC; CDR3aa: CASSIGGPVYGYTF
d_gene: -; abundance: -; j_gene: TRBJ1-1; v_gene: TRBV11-2; CDR3nt: TGTGCCAGCAGCTATTCAACATTTGTTCGCCGGACAGCTCTCGACTTT; CDR3aa: CASSYSTFVRRTALDF
d_gene: -; abundance: -; j_gene: TRBJ2-5; v_gene: TRBV19; CDR3nt: TGTGCCAGCGGACTGTACCAAGAGACCCAGTACTTC; CDR3aa: CASGLYQETQYF
d_gene: -; abundance: -; j_gene: TRBJ2-3; v_gene: TRBV7-3; CDR3nt: TGTGCCAGCAGCGTCATGGGAGGGGGAGATACGCAGTATTTT; CDR3aa: CASSVMGGGDTQYF
d_gene: -; abundance: -; j_gene: TRBJ2-5; v_gene: TRBV9; CDR3nt: TGTGCCAGCAGCGTTACGGGGGGCTCTGATGAGACCCAGTACTTC; CDR3aa: CASSVTGGSDETQYF
d_gene: -; abundance: -; j_gene: TRBJ2-3; v_gene: TRBV4-1; CDR3nt: TGCGCCAGCAGCCAGCTAACAGATAGCACAGATACGCAGTATTTT; CDR3aa: CASSQLTDSTDTQYF
d_gene: TRBD2; abundance: -; j_gene: TRBJ2-1; v_gene: TRBV7-3; CDR3nt: TGTGCCAGCAGCCCAGCGGGACTAGCGGGAAATGAGCAGTTCTTC; CDR3aa: CASSPAGLAGNEQFF
d_gene: -; abundance: few; j_gene: TRBJ2-3; v_gene: TRBV11-2; CDR3nt: TGTGCCAGCAGCTTCACTCGGGACTTGTACACAGATACGCAGTATTTT; CDR3aa: CASSFTRDLYTDTQYF
d_gene: TRBD2; abundance: -; j_gene: TRBJ2-7; v_gene: TRBV4-1; CDR3nt: TGCGCCAGCAGCCAAGAGTTAAGCGGGAGTTCCTACGAGCAGTACTTC; CDR3aa: CASSQELSGSSYEQYF
d_gene: -; abundance: -; j_gene: TRBJ2-2; v_gene: TRBV5-1; CDR3nt: TGCGCCAGCAGCTTCACAGGGTTGGACACCGGGGAGCTGTTTTTT; CDR3aa: CASSFTGLDTGELFF
d_gene: TRBD2; abundance: -; j_gene: TRBJ2-2; v_gene: TRBV7-2; CDR3nt: TGTGCCAGCAGCATAGCTAGCGGGAGAAACACCGGGGAGCTGTTTTTT; CDR3aa: CASSIASGRNTGELFF
d_gene: TRBD2; abundance: -; j_gene: TRBJ2-7; v_gene: TRBV10-3; CDR3nt: TGTGCCATCAGTGCCACTAGCGGGAGGGCCACCTACGAGCAGTACTTC; CDR3aa: CAISATSGRATYEQYF
d_gene: -; abundance: -; j_gene: TRBJ2-5; v_gene: TRBV10-3; CDR3nt: TGTGCCATCAGTGATGGGCAGACAGGGACCCAGTACTTC; CDR3aa: CAISDGQTGTQYF
d_gene: -; abundance: -; j_gene: TRBJ1-4; v_gene: TRBV4-2; CDR3nt: TGTGCCAGCAGCCAAGCTGGTCAGTATGGTGAAAAACTGTTTTTT; CDR3aa: CASSQAGQYGEKLFF
d_gene: -; abundance: -; j_gene: TRBJ2-3; v_gene: TRBV9; CDR3nt: TGTGCCAGCACTCCCTTTAGGACAGATACGCAGTATTTT; CDR3aa: CASTPFRTDTQYF
d_gene: -; abundance: -; j_gene: TRBJ2-7; v_gene: TRBV6-5; CDR3nt: TGTGCCAGCAGTTACCTCTTGGGGGCCTACGAGCAGTACTTC; CDR3aa: CASSYLLGAYEQYF
d_gene: -; abundance: -; j_gene: TRBJ2-7; v_gene: TRBV9; CDR3nt: TGTGCCAGCAGCGTAGAAGATCTTGGAGGGCCCTACGAGCAGTACTTC; CDR3aa: CASSVEDLGGPYEQYF
d_gene: -; abundance: -; j_gene: TRBJ2-7; v_gene: TRBV9; CDR3nt: TGTGCCAGCAGCGGGCCTCGCTCCTACGAGCAGTACTTC; CDR3aa: CASSGPRSYEQYF
d_gene: TRBD2; abundance: -; j_gene: TRBJ2-7; v_gene: TRBV7-9; CDR3nt: TGTGCCAGCAGCTTACCGGGACTAGCGGCCGAGCAGTACTTC; CDR3aa: CASSLPGLAAEQYF
d_gene: TRBD1; abundance: -; j_gene: TRBJ2-1; v_gene: TRBV11-3; CDR3nt: TGTGCCAGCAGCTCCGGACAGGGAAAGTCCTACAATGAGCAGTTCTTC; CDR3aa: CASSSGQGKSYNEQFF
d_gene: TRBD1; abundance: -; j_gene: TRBJ2-5; v_gene: TRBV5-1; CDR3nt: TGCGCCAGCAGCTGGTTAGGACAGGGGGCGTATGAGACCCAGTACTTC; CDR3aa: CASSWLGQGAYETQYF
d_gene: -; abundance: few; j_gene: TRBJ2-7; v_gene: TRBV7-2; CDR3nt: TGTGCCAGCAGCCCCACCCGGGAGTCCTACGAGCAGTACTTC; CDR3aa: CASSPTRESYEQYF
d_gene: -; abundance: once; j_gene: TRBJ2-1; v_gene: TRBV18; CDR3nt: TGTGCCAGCTCACCAAGGACAAATGAGCAGTTCTTC; CDR3aa: CASSPRTNEQFF